This T cell receptor beta chain derives from a study of T cell clonality in common variable immunodeficiency. Study-level points and caveats: CVID subjects showed higher TCRbeta clonality than healthy controls. CVID subjects shared fewer TCRbeta clones than healthy controls did.

Data came from immunoSEQ multiplex PCR; TCRdb stores just in-frame clones and leaves some out. The sample shows about 74,000 clones, none of them appearing just once. The germline V gene encodes CDR1 LNHDA and CDR2 SQIVND (reference sequence). This CDR3 has 13 residues. The trim removed 5 bases at V and 1 base at J, leaving 2 bases unmatched. In this sample, this clone turned up many times. Its target is unknown. Read data end 3 residues before the CDR3 end; the end is taken from the germline J gene. Patients and controls were mostly of Caucasian heritage. Heparinized whole blood, roughly 5 to 9 ml, came from each donor.

Sample: peripheral blood mononuclear cells. V usage is TRBV19 and J usage is TRBJ2-7, with 7 bases identical to TRBD1. This receptor was taken from a person aged 18 to 70 in good health. This chain's CDR3 is CASSGTASYEQYF. The DNA read from the CDR3 is TGTGCCAGTAGTGGGACAGCTTCCTACGAG.